This entry features one TCR beta chain sequence. This sample is drawn from a study of blood T cell repertoires in COVID-19. Assay: immunoSEQ multiplex PCR; the TCRdb copy retains only in-frame clones and omits some. The table has around 220,000 clones, roughly three quarters seen once. The ends lost 6 bases at V and 2 bases at J; junction bases unmatched: 5. The CDR3 covers 14 residues. Germline CDR1 SGHAT, CDR2 FQNNGV. The rearrangement uses TRBV11-2 and TRBJ1-2; 8 bases map to TRBD1. The source material was peripheral blood. The clonotype comes from a woman aged 40 to 55 with active or convalescent COVID-19. CDR3 nucleotides: TGTGCCAGCAGGGAGACAGGGGCGAACTATGGCTACACCTTC. Its protein product is CASRETGANYGYTF.